Shown below are 29 T cell receptor beta chains from a single sample sequenced in a study of T cell responses to AZD1222 COVID-19 vaccine. Repertoires were generated with immunoSEQ multiplex PCR, while TCRdb's copy carries only in-frame clones and drops some. Here the sample spans 190,000 or so clones, more than 75% being singletons. The source was peripheral blood, collected 28 days after the second AZD1222 dose. Source of these receptors: an adult who received the AZD1222 COVID-19 vaccine.

The V call is TRBV28, the J call TRBJ2-1, with 7 bases matching TRBD1. Looked up from germline, CDR1 is MDHEN and CDR2 is SYDVKM. The CDR3 contains 16 residues. With V trimmed by 6 bases and J by 1 base, 9 bases remained unmatched. CDR3 sequence: CASSRQGGTSYNEQFF. In nucleotides, the CDR3 is TGTGCCAGCAGCCGACAGGGTGGGACGTCCTACAATGAGCAGTTCTTC.

This clone was seen more than once but under ten times. The same CDR3 is also encoded by other DNA sequences in this sample. The chain links TRBV7-9 to TRBJ2-7; 9 bases match TRBD1. The germline V gene has CDR1 SEHNR and CDR2 FQNEAQ (reference sequence). V trimming: 4 bases; J trimming: 2 bases; junction bases outside the gene matches: 3. The CDR3 loop spans 14 amino acids. In nucleotides, the CDR3 is TGTGCCAGCAGCTCTCGGGACAGGGCCTACGAGCAGTACTTC. The encoded protein is CASSSRDRAYEQYF.

The chain has TRBV9 and TRBJ2-3; possibly TRBD2 for D (6 bases). V lost 1 base and J 14 bases, leaving 20 bases between the germline ends. CDR3 length: 14 residues. CDR1 is SGDLS and CDR2 is YYNGEE in the germline V gene. This CDR3 reads CASSVTLGPGLRYF. The CDR3 coding sequence is TGTGCCAGCAGCGTAACATTAGGTCCGGGACTCAGGTATTTT.

A single count supports this clone. This chain links TRBV19 with TRBJ2-7; D is perhaps TRBD2 (5 bases). Between the trimmed V and J ends, which lost 5 bases and 0 bases, there was a span of 17 bases. Per the germline V gene, CDR1 is LNHDA and CDR2 is SQIVND (reference sequence). This CDR3 comprises 16 residues. The CDR3 DNA is TGTGCCAGTAGTCCCACCTGGGGTAGCGACTCCTACGAGCAGTACTTC. Translation: CASSPTWGSDSYEQYF.

The chain uses TRBV2 and TRBJ2-5; D gene uncertain. The germline V and J ends were trimmed by 8 bases and 2 bases, with 9 bases remaining between them. The CDR3 runs 12 residues. Germline V gives CDR1 SNHLY, CDR2 FYNNEI. The CDR3 coding sequence is TGTGCCAGCGATCGCAGGCAAGAGACCCAGTACTTC. Translation: CASDRRQETQYF.

The chain is built from TRBV9 and TRBJ2-5; the D is unclear. This CDR3 spans 13 amino acids. Trimming took 5 bases from V and 0 from J, leaving 8 bases between them. The V gene's germline CDR1 is SGDLS and CDR2 YYNGEE. The CDR3 DNA is TGTGCCAGCAGTCCTGGGGACCAAGAGACCCAGTACTTC. It specifies CASSPGDQETQYF.

The chain links TRBV5-4 to TRBJ2-7; maybe TRBD1 (6 bases). The CDR3 runs 14 residues. Germline V lookup: CDR1 SGHNT, CDR2 YYREEE (reference sequence). V lost 4 bases and J lost 6, with 17 bases in between. CDR3 region: CASSTNRDRGEQYF. DNA for the CDR3: TGTGCCAGCAGCACGAACAGGGACCGTGGCGAGCAGTACTTC.

V and J are TRBV19 and TRBJ2-7; 11 bases match TRBD2. J gave up 6 bases and V 1 base, and 5 bases lay outside the gene matches. The CDR3 totals 15 residues. CDR1 and CDR2 from the germline V gene are LNHDA and SQIVND (reference sequence). DNA of the CDR3: TGTGCCAGTAGTATAGGGGGGGGACTAGCGGCCGAGCAGTACTTC. It translates to CASSIGGGLAAEQYF.

V gene TRBV27 combines with J gene TRBJ1-5; TRBD1 might be the D (6 bases). With 0 bases removed from V and 1 base from J, the gap between germline ends came to 7 bases. This CDR3 spans 15 amino acids. CDR1 and CDR2 from the germline V gene are MNHEY and SMNVEV (reference sequence). This chain's CDR3 is CASSLSGQSNQPQHF. As DNA, the CDR3 is TGTGCCAGCAGTTTATCCGGACAGAGCAATCAGCCCCAGCATTTT.

The chain couples TRBV5-1 to TRBJ2-1, with TRBD2 identical over 15 bases. CDR1 and CDR2 (germline): SGHRS, YFSETQ. This CDR3 is built from 16 residues. The V and J ends lost 4 bases and 6 bases, in that order; junction bases with no gene match: 5. The CDR3 reads CASSEGLAGGLNEQFF. DNA of the CDR3: TGCGCCAGCAGCGAGGGACTAGCGGGAGGTCTCAATGAGCAGTTCTTC. Full variable domain (outside the CDR3, taken from reference TRBV5-1 and TRBJ2-1): KAGVTQTPRYLIKTRGQQVTLSCSPISGHRSVSWYQQTPGQGLQFLFEYFSETQRNKGNFPGRFSGRQFSNSRSEMNVSTLELGDSALYLCASSEGLAGGLNEQFFGPGTRLTVL.

The CDR3 DNA follows: TGTGCCAGCGGAGGGGATCGCTATGGCTACACCTTC. It encodes CASGGDRYGYTF. The rearrangement uses TRBV6-5 and TRBJ1-2; D perhaps matches TRBD1 (5 bases). This CDR3 is 12 amino acids long. V was clipped by 8 bases and J by 4 bases, with 11 bases between them. Per the germline V gene, CDR1 is MNHEY and CDR2 is SVGAGI.

Notes on this clone: This same CDR3 is encoded by further DNA sequences in the sample. V gene TRBV6-4 combines with J gene TRBJ2-1; possible D gene TRBD1, 5 bases. Deletions cut 6 bases from V and 7 bases from J, with 13 bases between. The CDR3 sequence is 13 residues long. The germline V gene encodes CDR1 MRHNA and CDR2 SNTAGT. The CDR3 spells CASSVQGGNEQFF. CDR3 coding DNA: TGTGCCAGCAGCGTTCAGGGTGGGAATGAGCAGTTCTTC.

This clone was observed a single time. The chain has TRBV27 and TRBJ2-7; 9 nucleotides agree with TRBD2. The CDR3 is 14 amino acids. J lost 3 bases, V lost 5 bases, and 5 bases had no gene match. CDR1 is MNHEY, CDR2 SMNVEV, per germline (reference sequence). In DNA form, the CDR3 reads TGTGCCAGCAGTCCGACTAGCGGCCTCTACGAGCAGTACTTC. Translation: CASSPTSGLYEQYF.

About this clone itself: The germline gene is not matched at one end of the junction; a read error may be the cause. The chain joins TRBV7-9 to TRBJ1-4; no clear D gene. This CDR3 has 13 residues. Germline CDR1 SEHNR, CDR2 FQNEAQ (reference sequence). The CDR3 loop is CASSLALVGVMDF. Written as DNA, the CDR3 is TGTGCCAGCAGCTTAGCGCTGGTCGGTGTCATGGATTTT.

V usage is TRBV5-6 and J usage is TRBJ2-5; D not resolved. The CDR3 is made up of 13 amino acids. Trimming shortened V by 4 bases and J by 5 bases, and 12 bases separated the two germline ends. The germline V gene has CDR1 SGHDT and CDR2 YYEEEE. The CDR3 sequence is CASSPPGGETQYF. CDR3 DNA: TGTGCCAGCAGCCCACCCGGTGGGGAGACCCAGTACTTC.

In its sample, this clone was seen a few times. V and J are TRBV5-4 and TRBJ2-7, with 11 bases matching TRBD1. CDR1 is SGHNT and CDR2 is YYREEE in the germline V gene (reference sequence). V shed 4 bases, J shed 6 bases, and the junction held 9 bases outside the gene matches. The CDR3 covers 15 residues. The CDR3 sequence is CASSMPGQGGLEQYF. In nucleotides, the CDR3 is TGTGCCAGCAGCATGCCGGGACAGGGGGGACTCGAGCAGTACTTC.

The CDR3 DNA reads TGTGCCAGCAGCCCAATCCTGACAGGTCACTCCTACAATGAGCAGTTCTTC. Protein product: CASSPILTGHSYNEQFF. The chain links TRBV28 to TRBJ2-1, with a possible D match to TRBD1 (6 bases). The CDR3 sequence is 17 residues long. Germline V lookup: CDR1 MDHEN, CDR2 SYDVKM. V was trimmed by 6 bases and J by 0 bases, leaving 18 bases between them.

V gene TRBV27 combines with J gene TRBJ2-2, with D possibly being TRBD1 or TRBD2 (6 bases each). The CDR3 consists of 16 residues. Between the trimmed V and J ends, which lost 3 bases and 4 bases, there was a span of 15 bases. Per germline, CDR1 MNHEY and CDR2 SMNVEV (reference sequence). The CDR3 is CASSFIGRGGTGELFF. For the CDR3, the DNA is TGTGCCAGCAGTTTTATTGGCAGGGGAGGCACCGGGGAGCTGTTTTTT.

This clone was recorded only once. This CDR3 is CASTPWRVSTDTQYF. The DNA for the CDR3 is TGTGCCAGCACCCCTTGGAGGGTTAGCACAGATACGCAGTATTTT. This chain connects TRBV28 to TRBJ2-3; a weak D match, TRBD2 (6 bases). V was trimmed by 7 bases and J by 0 bases, leaving 14 bases between them. The germline V gene encodes CDR1 MDHEN and CDR2 SYDVKM. The CDR3 has 15 amino acids.

The sample holds a few counts of this clone. The V gene is TRBV14, the J gene TRBJ2-7; no clear D. The CDR3 spans 14 residues. Trimming cost V 2 bases and J 2 bases, with 10 bases left between them. Germline loops: CDR1 SGHDN, CDR2 FVKESK. CDR3 sequence: CASSQQAGTYEQYF. The CDR3 DNA sequence: TGTGCCAGCAGCCAACAGGCTGGCACCTACGAGCAGTACTTC.

This chain uses TRBV10-3 with TRBJ2-7; D is perhaps TRBD1 (6 bases). Germline V gives CDR1 ENHRY, CDR2 SYGVKD. This CDR3 region has 16 residues. V gave up 3 bases and J gave up 1 base, with 16 bases separating them. The CDR3 nucleotides read TGTGCCATCAGTGACCCGGACAGACTCGTATCCTACGAGCAGTACTTC. Translation: CAISDPDRLVSYEQYF.

This sequence joins TRBV19 and TRBJ1-1, with D hard to call. Germline V lookup: CDR1 LNHDA, CDR2 SQIVND (reference sequence). The CDR3 is 13 residues long. V was trimmed by 3 bases and J by 2 bases, leaving 7 bases between them. DNA of the CDR3: TGTGCCAGTAGTATTGGGGTAAACACTGAAGCTTTCTTT. Its translation: CASSIGVNTEAFF.

This chain uses TRBV28 with TRBJ2-1; TRBD1 matches at 11 bases. This CDR3 has 15 residues. V shed 2 bases, J shed 7 bases, and the junction held 4 bases outside the gene matches. The germline CDR1 and CDR2 sequences are MDHEN and SYDVKM. CDR3 sequence reads: CASSLPGQGANEQFF. In DNA form, the CDR3 reads TGTGCCAGCAGTTTACCAGGACAGGGGGCGAATGAGCAGTTCTTC.

The chain combines TRBV28 with TRBJ1-4, with D perhaps TRBD1 (6 bases). Trimming removed 2 bases at V and 4 bases at J, with 11 bases between. Germline values: CDR1 MDHEN, CDR2 SYDVKM. This CDR3 is 15 amino acids long. CDR3 sequence: CASSLAGQHNEKLFF. In nucleotides, the CDR3 is TGTGCCAGCAGTTTAGCAGGACAGCATAATGAAAAACTGTTTTTT.

This clone was counted a single time. The chain is built from TRBV7-2 and TRBJ2-5; no reliable D call. Germline-derived CDR1 and CDR2 are SGHTA and FQGNSA. V was clipped by 7 bases and J by 5 bases, with 14 bases between them. The CDR3 has 13 amino acids. The CDR3 sequence: CASTLPLWETQYF. The DNA for the CDR3 is TGTGCCAGCACCCTACCCCTCTGGGAGACCCAGTACTTC.

The chain carries TRBV11-1 and TRBJ2-1; D is unresolved. Between the trimmed V and J ends, which lost 5 bases and 8 bases, there was a span of 10 bases. Germline lookup yields CDR1 SGHAT and CDR2 FQDESV (reference sequence). This CDR3 region has 12 residues. CDR3 loop: CASSRGPDEQFF. The CDR3, as DNA: TGTGCCAGCAGCCGTGGTCCGGATGAGCAGTTCTTC.

V usage is TRBV30 and J usage is TRBJ2-3, with D possibly matching TRBD1 (6 bases). The CDR3 is 15 amino acids. V lost 4 bases to trimming and J lost 2 bases, with 16 bases between them. The germline gives CDR1 GTSNPN, CDR2 SVGIG (reference sequence). CDR3 nucleotide sequence: TGTGCCTGGAACCTCCTAACAGGGTTCACAGATACGCAGTATTTT. Translation: CAWNLLTGFTDTQYF.

The rearrangement uses TRBV27 and TRBJ2-5; no clear D. V was cut by 6 bases and J by 5 bases, with 16 bases left in between. The V gene's germline CDR1 is MNHEY and CDR2 SMNVEV (reference sequence). The CDR3 covers 14 residues. The CDR3 is CASRAEHPGETQYF. DNA of the CDR3: TGTGCCAGCAGGGCCGAACACCCCGGGGAGACCCAGTACTTC.

This clone was detected only once. The chain links TRBV28 to TRBJ1-2, with D possibly matching TRBD1 (5 bases). Germline V CDR1 and CDR2: MDHEN, SYDVKM. The CDR3 consists of 12 residues. V gave up 5 bases and J gave up 4 bases, with 8 bases separating them. The CDR3 loop is CASSGDGYGYTF. The CDR3 DNA sequence: TGTGCCAGCAGTGGGGACGGCTATGGCTACACCTTC.